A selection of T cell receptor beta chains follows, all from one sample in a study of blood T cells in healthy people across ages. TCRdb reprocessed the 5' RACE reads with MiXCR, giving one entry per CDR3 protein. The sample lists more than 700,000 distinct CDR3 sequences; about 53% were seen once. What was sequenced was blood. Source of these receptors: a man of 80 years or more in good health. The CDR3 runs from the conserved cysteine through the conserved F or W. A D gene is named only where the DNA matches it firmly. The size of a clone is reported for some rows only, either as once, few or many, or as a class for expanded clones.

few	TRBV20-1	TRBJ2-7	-	CSARDSYEQYF	TGCAGTGCTAGGGACAGCTACGAGCAGTACTTC
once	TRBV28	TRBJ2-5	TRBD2	CASSQLAGWETQYF	TGTGCCAGCAGTCAACTAGCGGGGTGGGAGACCCAGTACTTC
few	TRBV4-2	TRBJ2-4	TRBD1	CASSPRPGGNIQYF	TGTGCCAGCAGCCCCCGTCCAGGGGGAAACATTCAGTACTTC
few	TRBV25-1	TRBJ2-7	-	CASSEHPTRGYEQYF	TGTGCCAGCAGTGAGCACCCGACGAGGGGCTACGAGCAGTACTTC
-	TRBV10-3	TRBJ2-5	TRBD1	CAISEPGQGELETQYF	TGTGCCATCAGTGAGCCGGGACAGGGCGAGTTAGAGACCCAGTACTTC
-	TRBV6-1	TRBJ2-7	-	CASSENGYEQYF	TGTGCCAGCAGTGAAAACGGCTACGAGCAGTACTTC
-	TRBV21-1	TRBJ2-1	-	CASSKGTDRDNEQFF	TGTGCCAGCAGCAAGGGGACAGACCGGGACAATGAGCAGTTCTTC
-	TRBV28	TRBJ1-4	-	CASSPEKLFF	TGTGCCAGCAGCCCAGAAAAACTGTTTTTT
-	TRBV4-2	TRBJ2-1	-	CASSQEWAGAGAKEQFF	TGTGCCAGCAGCCAAGAATGGGCCGGGGCGGGGGCAAAGGAGCAGTTCTTC
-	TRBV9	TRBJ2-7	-	CASSVGQTGEQYF	TGTGCCAGCAGCGTAGGACAGACAGGCGAGCAGTACTTC
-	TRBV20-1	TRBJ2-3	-	CSANPGPSKPDTQYF	TGCAGTGCTAACCCGGGCCCTTCGAAGCCAGATACGCAGTATTTT
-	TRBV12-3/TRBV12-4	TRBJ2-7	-	CASSGDLGTYNEQYF	TGTGCCAGCAGTGGGGACCTAGGCACCTACAATGAGCAGTACTTC
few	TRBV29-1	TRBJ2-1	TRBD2	CSVERLAGNKRFF	TGCAGCGTTGAAAGACTAGCGGGAAACAAGAGGTTCTTC
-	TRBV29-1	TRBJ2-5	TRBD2	CSFRGLAGGLETQYF	TGCAGCTTCAGGGGACTAGCGGGAGGGCTAGAGACCCAGTACTTC
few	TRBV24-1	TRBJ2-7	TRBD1	CATSDGQVGSYEQYF	TGTGCCACCAGTGACGGACAGGTTGGCTCCTACGAGCAGTACTTC
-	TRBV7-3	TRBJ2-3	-	CASSPRTGNTDTQYF	TGTGCCAGCAGCCCGCGGACTGGGAACACAGATACGCAGTATTTT
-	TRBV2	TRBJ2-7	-	CASRPTFLAREQYF	TGTGCCAGCAGACCTACCTTCCTAGCGCGCGAGCAGTACTTC
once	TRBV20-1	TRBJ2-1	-	CSAKGGQDNEQFF	TGCAGTGCAAAAGGAGGGCAGGACAATGAGCAGTTCTTC
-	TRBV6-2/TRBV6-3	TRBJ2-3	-	CASIPGPGTDTQYF	TGTGCCAGCATACCGGGACCCGGCACAGATACGCAGTATTTT
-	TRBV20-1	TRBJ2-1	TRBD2	CSGLKSGNVNNEQFF	TGCAGCGGGCTCAAAAGCGGGAACGTAAACAATGAGCAGTTCTTC
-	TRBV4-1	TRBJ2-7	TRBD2	CASSLHPTAGVSYEQYF	TGCGCCAGCAGCCTCCACCCCACAGCGGGAGTCTCCTACGAGCAGTACTTC
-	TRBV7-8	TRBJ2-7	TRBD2	CASSLKREKIYEQYF	TGTGCCAGCAGCCTCAAGCGGGAGAAAATCTACGAGCAGTACTTC
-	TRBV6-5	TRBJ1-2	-	CASSSAGALKLGRHGYTF	TGTGCCAGCAGTTCCGCTGGAGCCCTTAAACTCGGCCGGCATGGCTACACCTTC
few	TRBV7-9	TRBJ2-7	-	CASSTTGSYEQYF	TGTGCCAGCAGCACCACAGGCTCCTACGAGCAGTACTTC
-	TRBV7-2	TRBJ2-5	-	CAGSSLPLAPETQYF	TGTGCCGGCAGCTCCCTCCCTCTAGCGCCAGAGACCCAGTACTTC
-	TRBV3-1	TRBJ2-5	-	CASSQEGVQYF	TGTGCCAGCAGCCAAGAGGGGGTCCAGTACTTC
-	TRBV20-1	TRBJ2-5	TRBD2	CSASGRAQETQYF	TGCAGTGCTAGCGGGAGGGCCCAAGAGACCCAGTACTTC
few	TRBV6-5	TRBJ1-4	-	CASRAPSGAEKLFF	TGTGCCAGCAGGGCCCCAAGCGGCGCTGAAAAACTGTTTTTT
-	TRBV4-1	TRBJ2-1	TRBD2	CASSTRTSGRYSYNEQFF	TGCGCCAGCAGCACGAGGACTAGCGGGAGGTACTCCTACAATGAGCAGTTCTTC
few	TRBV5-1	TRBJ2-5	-	CASSIKETQYF	TGCGCCAGCAGTATAAAAGAGACCCAGTACTTC
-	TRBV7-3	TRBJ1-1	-	CASSPGQLGAEAFF	TGTGCCAGCAGCCCCGGACAGCTCGGCGCTGAAGCTTTCTTT
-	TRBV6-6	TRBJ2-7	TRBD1	CASSPGQGPREQYF	TGTGCCAGCAGCCCGGGACAGGGCCCTAGGGAGCAGTACTTC
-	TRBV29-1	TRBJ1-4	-	CSVEGTGTEKLFF	TGCAGCGTTGAAGGGACGGGGACTGAAAAACTGTTTTTT
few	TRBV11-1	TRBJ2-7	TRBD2	CASSPRFGGRANEQYF	TGTGCCAGCAGCCCCCGCTTTGGCGGGAGGGCTAACGAGCAGTACTTC
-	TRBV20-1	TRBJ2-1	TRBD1	CSVRTGPYNGQFF	TGCAGTGTGAGGACAGGGCCCTACAATGGGCAGTTCTTC
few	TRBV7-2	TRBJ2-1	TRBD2	CASSPGLAFREFF	TGTGCCAGCAGCCCGGGACTAGCATTCCGGGAGTTCTTC
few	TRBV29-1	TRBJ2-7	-	CSGLGSLGEQYF	TGCAGCGGGTTGGGGTCCCTGGGGGAGCAGTACTTC
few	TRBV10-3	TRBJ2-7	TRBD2	CAITGLAGESYEQYF	TGTGCCATCACTGGGCTAGCGGGAGAGAGCTACGAGCAGTACTTC
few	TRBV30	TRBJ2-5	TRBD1	CAWSVDRGTETQYF	TGTGCCTGGAGTGTGGACAGGGGGACCGAGACCCAGTACTTC
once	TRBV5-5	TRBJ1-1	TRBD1	CASIRGLNTEAFF	TGTGCCAGCATCAGGGGGCTGAACACTGAAGCTTTCTTT
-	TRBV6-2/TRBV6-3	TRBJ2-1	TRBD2	CASSYGWEGYNEQFF	TGTGCCAGCAGTTACGGCTGGGAGGGCTACAATGAGCAGTTCTTC
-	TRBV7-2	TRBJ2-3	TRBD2	CASSFGLAGDRYAYF	TGTGCCAGCAGCTTCGGACTAGCGGGAGATAGATACGCGTATTTT
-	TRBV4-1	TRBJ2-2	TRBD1	CASSQVNRGRDGELFF	TGCGCCAGCAGCCAAGTAAACAGGGGGCGGGACGGGGAGCTGTTTTTT
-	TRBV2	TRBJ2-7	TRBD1	CASSESTGAGGNYEQYF	TGTGCCAGCAGTGAATCGACCGGGGCAGGGGGCAACTACGAGCAGTACTTC
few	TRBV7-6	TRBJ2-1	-	CASSLTGVSEQFF	TGTGCCAGCAGCTTAACGGGAGTCAGTGAGCAGTTCTTC
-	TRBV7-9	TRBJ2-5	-	CASSLDTAWKTQYF	TGTGCCAGCAGCTTAGACACGGCTTGGAAGACCCAGTACTTC
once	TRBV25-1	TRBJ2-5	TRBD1	CASSEGQVAGETQYF	TGTGCCAGCAGTGAGGGACAGGTGGCTGGGGAGACCCAGTACTTC